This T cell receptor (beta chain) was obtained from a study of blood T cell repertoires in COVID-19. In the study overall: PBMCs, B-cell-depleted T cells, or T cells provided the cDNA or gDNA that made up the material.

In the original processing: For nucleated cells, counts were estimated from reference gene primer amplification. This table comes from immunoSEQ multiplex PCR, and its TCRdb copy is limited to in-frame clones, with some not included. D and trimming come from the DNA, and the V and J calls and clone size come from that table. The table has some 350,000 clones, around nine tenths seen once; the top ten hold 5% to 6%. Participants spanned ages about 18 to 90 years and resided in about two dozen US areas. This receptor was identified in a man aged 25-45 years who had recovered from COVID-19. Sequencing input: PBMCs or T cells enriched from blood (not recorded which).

The CDR3 protein is CASSPWPGQGATGYTF. CDR3 nucleotide sequence: TGTGCCAGCAGTCCGTGGCCGGGACAGGGGGCTACTGGCTACACCTTC. This chain connects TRBV28 to TRBJ1-2; 12 bases agree with TRBD1. The CDR3 extends over 16 amino acids. The V gene's germline CDR1 is MDHEN and CDR2 SYDVKM. J gave up 7 bases and V 5 bases, and 11 bases lay outside the gene matches.